These T cell receptor beta chains were read from a single sample in a study of T-cell memory formation after mild COVID-19. TCRdb processed the 5' RACE reads anew with MiXCR; each CDR3 protein has one entry. The data show around 530,000 distinct CDR3 sequences, with roughly 22% seen just once and around 8.4% held by the top ten. The specimen sequenced was PBMCs or a T cell subset sorted from them (not recorded which). The receptors originated from an adult woman who had mild COVID-19 (a few samples of this study predate the infection). Cell type and time point are not known. Both conserved end residues are part of each CDR3. Fields, in order: J gene, D gene, clone size, V gene, CDR3 DNA, CDR3 protein. A D gene is named only where the DNA matches it firmly. Size is stated for part of the rows, as once, few or many counts, or as a class when the clone is expanded.

j_gene: TRBJ2-2; d_gene: .; abundance: once; v_gene: TRBV12-3/TRBV12-4; CDR3nt: TGTGCCAGCAGACGGACAGGAGGGACCGGGGAGCTGTTTTTT; CDR3aa: CASRRTGGTGELFF
j_gene: TRBJ2-5; d_gene: TRBD1; abundance: .; v_gene: TRBV7-9; CDR3nt: TGTGCCAGCAGCTTCGAGACAGGGCAAGAGACCCAGTACTTC; CDR3aa: CASSFETGQETQYF
j_gene: TRBJ1-1; d_gene: TRBD1; abundance: few; v_gene: TRBV7-2; CDR3nt: TGTGCCAGCAGCTGGGACAGGGACACTGAAGCTTTCTTT; CDR3aa: CASSWDRDTEAFF
j_gene: TRBJ2-1; d_gene: TRBD2; abundance: .; v_gene: TRBV6-5; CDR3nt: TGTGCCAGCAGTTACCGACTAGCGATGGAGCAGTTCTTC; CDR3aa: CASSYRLAMEQFF
j_gene: TRBJ2-7; d_gene: .; abundance: .; v_gene: TRBV10-3; CDR3nt: TGTGCCATCGGCCGAGGGGTTACCTACGAGCAGTACTTC; CDR3aa: CAIGRGVTYEQYF
j_gene: TRBJ1-1; d_gene: .; abundance: .; v_gene: TRBV5-1; CDR3nt: TGCGCCAGCAGCTTGGAGGGTCAGGGTTGGACTGAAGCTTTCTTT; CDR3aa: CASSLEGQGWTEAFF
j_gene: TRBJ2-1; d_gene: .; abundance: .; v_gene: TRBV7-9; CDR3nt: TGTGCCAGCAGCTCTGGCGGGGCGGGGGCCTCCTACAATGAGCAGTTCTTC; CDR3aa: CASSSGGAGASYNEQFF
j_gene: TRBJ1-2; d_gene: TRBD1; abundance: .; v_gene: TRBV3-1; CDR3nt: TGTGCCAGCAGCCAGAATCGGGGACAGGGCTACACCTTC; CDR3aa: CASSQNRGQGYTF
j_gene: TRBJ1-1; d_gene: .; abundance: few; v_gene: TRBV11-2; CDR3nt: TGTGCCAGCAGCTTGGGTAAGAACCTGAACACTGAAGCTTTCTTT; CDR3aa: CASSLGKNLNTEAFF
j_gene: TRBJ2-3; d_gene: .; abundance: .; v_gene: TRBV2; CDR3nt: TGTGCCAGCATGAGGGGTGGCACAGATACGCAGTATTTT; CDR3aa: CASMRGGTDTQYF
j_gene: TRBJ1-2; d_gene: TRBD1; abundance: .; v_gene: TRBV19; CDR3nt: TGTGCCAGTAGTCACCGGGACAGGGGATATGGCTACACCTTC; CDR3aa: CASSHRDRGYGYTF
j_gene: TRBJ2-3; d_gene: .; abundance: few; v_gene: TRBV5-1; CDR3nt: TGCGCCAGCAGCCCAAATTCAGTCGAGGATACGCAGTATTTT; CDR3aa: CASSPNSVEDTQYF
j_gene: TRBJ2-2; d_gene: .; abundance: .; v_gene: TRBV11-3; CDR3nt: TGTGCCAGCAGCCCACTAAGGTCCGGGGAGCTGTTTTTT; CDR3aa: CASSPLRSGELFF
j_gene: TRBJ1-1; d_gene: TRBD1; abundance: many; v_gene: TRBV27; CDR3nt: TGTGCCAGCAGTTTAACAGGGGGATCCCTCATCCTGAACACTGAAGCTTTCTTT; CDR3aa: CASSLTGGSLILNTEAFF
j_gene: TRBJ2-2; d_gene: .; abundance: .; v_gene: TRBV29-1; CDR3nt: TGCAGCGTTGAAGGTACCGGGACCGGGGAGCTGTTTTTT; CDR3aa: CSVEGTGTGELFF
j_gene: TRBJ2-5; d_gene: TRBD2; abundance: .; v_gene: TRBV7-8; CDR3nt: TGTGCCAGCAGCTTAGTGGTCGCGGGAGGGCCTAGCAGTCAGTACTTC; CDR3aa: CASSLVVAGGPSSQYF
j_gene: TRBJ2-5; d_gene: .; abundance: once; v_gene: TRBV9; CDR3nt: TGTGCCAGCAGCGTAGGTATCGGGGGCGAGACCCAGTACTTC; CDR3aa: CASSVGIGGETQYF
j_gene: TRBJ2-5; d_gene: .; abundance: .; v_gene: TRBV12-3/TRBV12-4; CDR3nt: TGTGCCAGCAGTTCGACTAGGGAGGTGGAGACCCAGTACTTC; CDR3aa: CASSSTREVETQYF
j_gene: TRBJ2-2; d_gene: .; abundance: few; v_gene: TRBV15; CDR3nt: TGTGCCACCAGCAGAGTTTCAGGGGAGCTGTTTTTT; CDR3aa: CATSRVSGELFF
j_gene: TRBJ1-2; d_gene: .; abundance: few; v_gene: TRBV5-1; CDR3nt: TGCGCCAGCAGCTCCCATCAGAGTTATGGCTACACCTTC; CDR3aa: CASSSHQSYGYTF
j_gene: TRBJ2-3; d_gene: TRBD1; abundance: few; v_gene: TRBV5-1; CDR3nt: TGCGCCAGCAGCTTCGACAGGGCGAGTGCAGATACGCAGTATTTT; CDR3aa: CASSFDRASADTQYF
j_gene: TRBJ2-1; d_gene: TRBD1; abundance: few; v_gene: TRBV30; CDR3nt: TGTGCCTGGAGTACCAGGGGGATCATGATCAATGAGCAGTTCTTC; CDR3aa: CAWSTRGIMINEQFF
j_gene: TRBJ2-1; d_gene: TRBD2; abundance: few; v_gene: TRBV30; CDR3nt: TGTGCCTGGAGTGTACCTGTTTTTATAGCGGGGGGTTGGAATGAGCAGTTCTTC; CDR3aa: CAWSVPVFIAGGWNEQFF
j_gene: TRBJ2-1; d_gene: TRBD1; abundance: once; v_gene: TRBV18; CDR3nt: TGTGCCAGCTCACCACCGGTAAGGGGGCGTAACAATGAGCAGTTCTTC; CDR3aa: CASSPPVRGRNNEQFF
j_gene: TRBJ2-4; d_gene: TRBD1; abundance: once; v_gene: TRBV29-1; CDR3nt: TGCAGCGTTGAAGGACAGGGGATAAACATTCAGTACTTC; CDR3aa: CSVEGQGINIQYF
j_gene: TRBJ1-5; d_gene: TRBD1; abundance: .; v_gene: TRBV4-1; CDR3nt: TGCGCCAGCAGCCGGGGGACAGACAATCAGCCCCAGCATTTT; CDR3aa: CASSRGTDNQPQHF
j_gene: TRBJ2-5; d_gene: TRBD2; abundance: few; v_gene: TRBV7-2; CDR3nt: TGTGCCAGCAGCCGAGGGACTAGCGGGAAAGAAGAGACCCAGTACTTC; CDR3aa: CASSRGTSGKEETQYF
j_gene: TRBJ2-3; d_gene: TRBD2; abundance: many; v_gene: TRBV7-6; CDR3nt: TGTGCCAGCAGCTACCCCTTAGCGGGCGGGGTGGATACGCAGTATTTT; CDR3aa: CASSYPLAGGVDTQYF
j_gene: TRBJ2-7; d_gene: TRBD1; abundance: .; v_gene: TRBV20-1; CDR3nt: TGCAGTGCTAGAGCTCGGACAGGTGTGGGAAGCGAGCAGTACTTC; CDR3aa: CSARARTGVGSEQYF
j_gene: TRBJ1-5; d_gene: TRBD1; abundance: .; v_gene: TRBV2; CDR3nt: TGTGCCAGCAGTCCGGGACAGCCGGCGGATCAGCCCCAGCATTTT; CDR3aa: CASSPGQPADQPQHF
j_gene: TRBJ1-4; d_gene: .; abundance: .; v_gene: TRBV13; CDR3nt: TGTGCCAGCAGACGAGGGAATAATGAAAAACTGTTTTTT; CDR3aa: CASRRGNNEKLFF
j_gene: TRBJ2-3; d_gene: .; abundance: .; v_gene: TRBV6-1; CDR3nt: TGTGCCAGCAGTGCACTGACAGGAGTCACAGATACGCAGTATTTT; CDR3aa: CASSALTGVTDTQYF
j_gene: TRBJ2-2; d_gene: .; abundance: .; v_gene: TRBV6-5; CDR3nt: TGTGCCAGCACGGTACAGTTATACACCGGGGAGCTGTTTTTT; CDR3aa: CASTVQLYTGELFF
j_gene: TRBJ1-2; d_gene: .; abundance: .; v_gene: TRBV27; CDR3nt: TGTGCCAGCAGCCCCCTGCAGTCGGACTATGGCTACACCTTC; CDR3aa: CASSPLQSDYGYTF
j_gene: TRBJ2-1; d_gene: .; abundance: many; v_gene: TRBV5-1; CDR3nt: TGCGCCAGCAGCTTAGGGGAACCCCAAGAGCAGTTCTTC; CDR3aa: CASSLGEPQEQFF
j_gene: TRBJ1-2; d_gene: TRBD1; abundance: .; v_gene: TRBV7-9; CDR3nt: TGTGCCAGCAGCCCCGGACAGGGCCTAATGTATGGCTACACCTTC; CDR3aa: CASSPGQGLMYGYTF
j_gene: TRBJ1-2; d_gene: .; abundance: .; v_gene: TRBV4-1; CDR3nt: TGCGCCAGCAGTAGGGGCGGAGGCACTTTCTATGGCTACACCTTC; CDR3aa: CASSRGGGTFYGYTF
j_gene: TRBJ2-1; d_gene: .; abundance: .; v_gene: TRBV27; CDR3nt: TGTGCCAGCAGTCGCCTTGGGCGGGAGCAGTTCTTC; CDR3aa: CASSRLGREQFF
j_gene: TRBJ1-6; d_gene: .; abundance: .; v_gene: TRBV20-1; CDR3nt: TGCAGTGCTAGAGATGTGAGGGGAGGTACAGGCTCACCCCTCCACTTT; CDR3aa: CSARDVRGGTGSPLHF
j_gene: TRBJ1-5; d_gene: .; abundance: .; v_gene: TRBV2; CDR3nt: TGTGCCAGCAGTGAAGCGGGAGGGGGAGGAGGAGCCCAGCATTTT; CDR3aa: CASSEAGGGGGAQHF
j_gene: TRBJ2-1; d_gene: TRBD2; abundance: few; v_gene: TRBV4-3; CDR3nt: TGCGCCAGCAGCCAAGATCCGGGACTAGCGGGATATGAGCAGTTCTTC; CDR3aa: CASSQDPGLAGYEQFF
j_gene: TRBJ2-7; d_gene: TRBD2; abundance: few; v_gene: TRBV4-3; CDR3nt: TGCGCCAGCAGCCAAGATCGTCTACGGAGTAGCGGGATGTATCCCTACGAGCAGTACTTC; CDR3aa: CASSQDRLRSSGMYPYEQYF
j_gene: TRBJ2-1; d_gene: TRBD2; abundance: .; v_gene: TRBV4-1; CDR3nt: TGCGCCAGCAGCCAAGATCATTTACTAGCGGTCCCCCCTGAGCAGTTCTTC; CDR3aa: CASSQDHLLAVPPEQFF
j_gene: TRBJ2-1; d_gene: TRBD1; abundance: few; v_gene: TRBV24-1; CDR3nt: TGTGCCACCAGTGACCGGGGGACAGGGATAGATGAGCAGTTCTTC; CDR3aa: CATSDRGTGIDEQFF
j_gene: TRBJ2-6; d_gene: TRBD1; abundance: .; v_gene: TRBV29-1; CDR3nt: TGCAGCGTCACAGGGGCTGGGGCCAACGTCCTGACTTTC; CDR3aa: CSVTGAGANVLTF
j_gene: TRBJ2-7; d_gene: .; abundance: few; v_gene: TRBV15; CDR3nt: TGTGCCACGAAGTTGTGGAGCTCCTACGAGCAGTACTTC; CDR3aa: CATKLWSSYEQYF
j_gene: TRBJ2-1; d_gene: TRBD1; abundance: few; v_gene: TRBV5-1; CDR3nt: TGCGCCAGCAGCAGTGGACAGGGGAACAATGAGCAGTTCTTC; CDR3aa: CASSSGQGNNEQFF
j_gene: TRBJ2-3; d_gene: .; abundance: few; v_gene: TRBV7-2; CDR3nt: TGTGCCAGCAGCCTCCAACGGGCAGATACGCAGTATTTT; CDR3aa: CASSLQRADTQYF
j_gene: TRBJ2-1; d_gene: .; abundance: few; v_gene: TRBV20-1; CDR3nt: TGCAGTGCCCCCTTCGGCTATGAGCAGTTCTTC; CDR3aa: CSAPFGYEQFF
j_gene: TRBJ2-7; d_gene: TRBD1; abundance: few; v_gene: TRBV28; CDR3nt: TGTGCCAGCAGTCGACCGGGACAGAGCTCCTACGAGCAGTACTTC; CDR3aa: CASSRPGQSSYEQYF
j_gene: TRBJ1-2; d_gene: TRBD1; abundance: few; v_gene: TRBV24-1; CDR3nt: TGTGCCACCAGTGATCCCCGCCGGGACAGGGGTGATGGCTACACCTTC; CDR3aa: CATSDPRRDRGDGYTF
j_gene: TRBJ2-5; d_gene: TRBD1; abundance: .; v_gene: TRBV7-9; CDR3nt: TGTGCCAGCAGCACCGGGACAGGGTCCCCAGAGACCCAGTACTTC; CDR3aa: CASSTGTGSPETQYF
j_gene: TRBJ2-1; d_gene: .; abundance: .; v_gene: TRBV12-3/TRBV12-4; CDR3nt: TGTGCCAGCAGCCCCCGGCTGGCTGGGGTGTTCTTC; CDR3aa: CASSPRLAGVFF